This T cell receptor (beta chain) was recovered during a study of CXCR3-negative and CXCR3-positive naive CD8 T cells (dated by TCRdb to between 2018 and 2021). As for the study more broadly: In total, 120 million to 150 million TRB reads were obtained, corresponding to roughly 1.5 +/- 0.3 million reads per library. The TRBV-TRBJ cluster analysis covered naive subsets from about 5 donors and memory cells from 3 donors. Diversity and physicochemical repertoire analyses covered about a dozen donors pooled from two independent experiments. What the research found in general, with its limitations: Both naive subsets had comparably high repertoire diversity, while memory CD8+ T cells had much lower repertoire diversity. Freshly isolated PBMCs were used for most assays because CXCR3 expression went down partially after cryopreservation. TRB CDR3s from CXCR3-positive naive cells showed higher hydrophobicity (lower Kidera factor 4), lower energy, and higher strength and volume indices than CXCR3-negative naive cells. Naive CXCR3-negative and CXCR3-positive cells from the same donor showed similar TRBV-TRBJ usage, whereas memory cells showed distinct patterns. Because surface CD5, which is linked to self-reactivity in mice, was comparable between the naive subsets, TCR interaction strength was also inferred from TRB CDR3 physicochemical properties.

For each CD8+ T cell subset, flow sorting was done in triplicate, and 300,000 to 350,000 cells per subset went directly into RLT lysis buffer. To keep memory contaminants out, a stringent definition of naive CD8+ T cells was applied: CD45RO-CCR7+CD27+CD95-. Peripheral blood mononuclear cells were isolated from buffy coats by standard density gradient centrifugation. A FACSAria III was used to flow-sort naive CXCR3-negative and CXCR3-positive CD8+ T cells. An RNeasy Mini Kit was used to extract total RNA from the sorted cells. Sequenced using a NextSeq 550. The Human TCR Profiling Kit (MiLaboratory) was used to make UMI-labeled 5' RACE TRB cDNA libraries. The full amount of extracted RNA was used for cDNA synthesis, and the full amount of resulting cDNA was used for PCR amplification. Libraries were prepared in parallel using an identical number of PCR cycles. The paper's processing steps were these. With a requirement of at least two reads per UMI, MIGEC and MiXCR extracted about 50,000 +/- 10,000 unique UMI-labeled TRB cDNA molecules per library. Each library averaged around 42,000 +/- 9,900 functional in-frame TRB CDR3 nucleotide clonotypes without stop codons. After downsampling to 5000 UMI-labeled TRB molecules per sample, diversity metrics, including normalized Shannon-Wiener and Chao1, were computed in VDJtools. VDJtools was used to calculate clonotype-size-weighted physicochemical properties of the central five CDR3 residues, namely interaction energy, strength, volume and Kidera factor 4. TCRdb reprocessed the raw reads; every CDR3 protein sequence is a single record, and DNA is not supplied. The V and J calls reflect TCRdb's pipeline rather than the authors' work. The sample's clone listing holds 75,000 to 100,000 distinct CDR3 sequences. The ten top clones hold roughly 1.6% of the sample.

The CDR3 has 12 amino acids, counting the end cysteine and phenylalanine. The DNA is unrecorded. Based on the germline V gene (reference sequence), the CDR1 and CDR2 sequences are DFQATT and SNEGSKA. For this clonotype: The antigen this receptor binds is unknown.

Recombination linked TRBV20-1 to TRBJ2-5; the TCRdb D gene call, TRBD1, has no DNA to confirm it. This receptor was taken from a human donor in good health. Some clones in this sample may be carry-over from other donors' samples. Sequenced sample: naive CXCR3- CD8+ T cells from blood. Sample cell subset or site, as interpreted from the label and publication: CD45RO-CCR7+CD27+CD95- naive CD8+ T cells lacking CXCR3 (TNR3-). The CDR3 region reads CSARDRVGTQYF.